This is a list of T cell receptor beta chains from one sample in a study of technical replicates of blood from a handful of donors. Profiling relied on immunoSEQ multiplex PCR, and the TCRdb table lists in-frame clones only, not all of them. The top ten hold around 0.2% of the sample, which has over 70,000 clones, just over 95% seen once. Sequencing was performed on T cells isolated from PBMCs. All receptors derive from a human donor in good health. Both conserved end residues are part of each CDR3. D genes are given only for firm matches. Size values are once, few and many counts, or a class for expanded clones, and some rows have none.

J gene	CDR3 length	clone size	V gene	D gene	CDR3 DNA	CDR3 protein
TRBJ1-2	14	.	TRBV19	TRBD1	TGTGCCAGTAGTACGACAGGGATGGACTATGGCTACACCTTC	CASSTTGMDYGYTF
TRBJ1-4	14	.	TRBV30	TRBD1	TGTGCCTGGGAGACCGGGACAGGGTATGAAAAACTGTTTTTT	CAWETGTGYEKLFF
TRBJ2-1	13	.	TRBV6-6	.	TGTGCCAGCAGGGAGGGGTCCTGGGATGAGCAGTTCTTC	CASREGSWDEQFF
TRBJ2-1	15	once	TRBV27	.	TGTGCCAGCAGTCCGGACTACCCCTCCTACAATGAGCAGTTCTTC	CASSPDYPSYNEQFF
TRBJ2-7	15	.	TRBV6-5	TRBD1	TGTGCCAGCAGTTTCCGCCGGGACAGGGCATACGAGCAGTACTTC	CASSFRRDRAYEQYF
TRBJ2-3	15	once	TRBV5-1	.	TGCGCCAGCAGCCGAGCAGGTTTTAAGTCAGATACGCAGTATTTT	CASSRAGFKSDTQYF
TRBJ2-7	14	.	TRBV29-1	TRBD2	TGCAGCGTTGAAGTGGGACTAGCGAGTTACGAGCAGTACTTC	CSVEVGLASYEQYF
TRBJ2-1	15	.	TRBV6-5	.	TGTGCCAGCAGTTACCAGGCTGCTTCCTACAATGAGCAGTTCTTC	CASSYQAASYNEQFF
TRBJ1-5	14	.	TRBV6-1	TRBD1	TGTGCCAGCAGTGCCGGACAGGGGGCGATAGCCCAGCATTTT	CASSAGQGAIAQHF
TRBJ2-7	14	.	TRBV9	.	TGTGCCAGCAGCGTAGCCCTATCCACCTACGAGCAGTACTTC	CASSVALSTYEQYF
TRBJ1-1	11	.	TRBV2	.	TGTGCCAGCAGTGAAAGATACGGAGCTTTCTTT	CASSERYGAFF
TRBJ2-3	17	.	TRBV9	TRBD1	TGTGCCAGCAGCGTAGACGGATCGACAGGGGGAGTGGATACGCAGTATTTT	CASSVDGSTGGVDTQYF
TRBJ1-4	13	.	TRBV5-5	.	TGTGCCAGCAGCGCGGGGGACGGGGAAAAACTGTTTTTT	CASSAGDGEKLFF
TRBJ2-3	15	once	TRBV19	.	TGTGCCAGTAGTACCCTACAGGGATGGGCAGATACGCAGTATTTT	CASSTLQGWADTQYF
TRBJ2-5	17	.	TRBV4-1	TRBD2	TGCGCCAGCAGCCAGGCTAGACTAGCGGGGGCGGGAGAGACCCAGTACTTC	CASSQARLAGAGETQYF
TRBJ2-3	17	.	TRBV4-2	TRBD2	TGTGCCAGCAGCCAAGACGACCCGACTAGCCCAAGGGTCCCGCAGTATTTT	CASSQDDPTSPRVPQYF
TRBJ1-6	14	.	TRBV7-9	.	TGTGCCAGCAGTAAAACAGGAGAAGGCTCACCCCTCCACTTT	CASSKTGEGSPLHF
TRBJ2-6	14	.	TRBV18	.	TGTGCCAGCTCACCCGGCTCTGGGGCCAACGTCCTGACTTTC	CASSPGSGANVLTF
TRBJ1-2	15	.	TRBV4-1	.	TGCGCCAGCAGCCAAGGGCAGGGTCCTATGTCTGGCTACACCTTC	CASSQGQGPMSGYTF
TRBJ2-3	16	once	TRBV28	TRBD2	TGTGCCAGCAGTTCCCTAGCGGGGGGAGGTACAGATACGCAGTATTTT	CASSSLAGGGTDTQYF
TRBJ2-1	16	.	TRBV27	.	TGTGCCAGCAGCCCCCTAGTGGCGGGTCCCTACAATGAGCAGTTCTTC	CASSPLVAGPYNEQFF
TRBJ1-5	16	few	TRBV4-1	.	TGCGCCAGCAGCCAAGTGGGGAGGGGGAGCAATCAGCCCCAGCATTTT	CASSQVGRGSNQPQHF
TRBJ2-1	16	.	TRBV4-1	.	TGCGCCAGCAGCCAAGATCAGGGGCTTCTCTACAATGAGCAGTTCTTC	CASSQDQGLLYNEQFF
TRBJ1-1	14	.	TRBV27	.	TGTGCCAGCAGTCGACAGCAGGGTAACACTGAAGCTTTCTTT	CASSRQQGNTEAFF
TRBJ1-5	15	.	TRBV6-1	.	TGTGCCAGCAGTGAACAAGGGGAGGGTTCTCAGCCCCAGCATTTT	CASSEQGEGSQPQHF
TRBJ2-3	14	.	TRBV10-3	TRBD1	TGTGCCACCACACAGGGGCTCAGCACAGATACGCAGTATTTT	CATTQGLSTDTQYF
TRBJ2-5	14	once	TRBV5-4	TRBD2	TGTGCCAGCAGCTCTGGACTAGCGACAGAGACCCAGTACTTC	CASSSGLATETQYF
TRBJ2-5	15	.	TRBV11-2	TRBD2	TGTGCCAGCAGTCCCCCGGGACTAGGGCAAGAGACCCAGTACTTC	CASSPPGLGQETQYF
TRBJ2-7	13	.	TRBV5-1	.	TGCGCCAGCAGAACAGGGAGCGCCTACGAGCAGTACTTC	CASRTGSAYEQYF
TRBJ2-3	19	.	TRBV7-9	TRBD2	TGTGCCAGCAGCTCCCCCAAGCGGGAGGGCTCCGTTCCCACAGATACGCAGTATTTT	CASSSPKREGSVPTDTQYF
TRBJ2-5	15	once	TRBV2	.	TGTGCCAGCAGTGAAGCCACGCAGCGCCAAGAGACCCAGTACTTC	CASSEATQRQETQYF
TRBJ1-4	13	.	TRBV16	.	TGTGCCAGCACCAAAGGAGTAAATGAAAAACTGTTTTTT	CASTKGVNEKLFF
TRBJ2-2	17	.	TRBV7-9	.	TGTGCCAGCAGCTTAAGGGGGTCAGGGGATAACACCGGGGAGCTGTTTTTT	CASSLRGSGDNTGELFF